This T cell receptor (beta chain) derives from a study of T cell responses to AZD1222 COVID-19 vaccine. Regarding this clone: Its antigen is not known.

Study outcomes and limitations: Nearly half of spike-specific TCRs reportedly target variant regions that are unmutated in the B.1.351 and B.1.1.7 variants. CD4 TCRs linked to vaccination spanned spike, dominating at 160-218 and 743-854. White British donors predominated, females outnumbered males, and clonal diversity was possibly underestimated. Seropositive status at baseline applied to only 5 to 7 AZD1222 recipients.

TCRdb's table, derived via immunoSEQ multiplex PCR, lists solely in-frame clones and lacks some. The table shows just under 150,000 clones, with roughly 87% occurring only once. Germline CDR1 reads MNHEY; CDR2 reads SVGAGI. The CDR3 has 14 residues. V was trimmed by 4 bases and J by 6 bases, leaving 15 bases between them. The sequence was obtained from an adult who received the AZD1222 COVID-19 vaccine. Here the sequenced sample was peripheral blood, taken 28 days after the second AZD1222 dose. The rearrangement joins TRBV6-5 to TRBJ1-2, with D possibly matching TRBD1 (5 bases). The CDR3 sequence is CASSLTLTAHGYTF. The DNA of the CDR3 is TGTGCCAGCAGTTTAACCCTGACAGCCCATGGCTACACCTTC.